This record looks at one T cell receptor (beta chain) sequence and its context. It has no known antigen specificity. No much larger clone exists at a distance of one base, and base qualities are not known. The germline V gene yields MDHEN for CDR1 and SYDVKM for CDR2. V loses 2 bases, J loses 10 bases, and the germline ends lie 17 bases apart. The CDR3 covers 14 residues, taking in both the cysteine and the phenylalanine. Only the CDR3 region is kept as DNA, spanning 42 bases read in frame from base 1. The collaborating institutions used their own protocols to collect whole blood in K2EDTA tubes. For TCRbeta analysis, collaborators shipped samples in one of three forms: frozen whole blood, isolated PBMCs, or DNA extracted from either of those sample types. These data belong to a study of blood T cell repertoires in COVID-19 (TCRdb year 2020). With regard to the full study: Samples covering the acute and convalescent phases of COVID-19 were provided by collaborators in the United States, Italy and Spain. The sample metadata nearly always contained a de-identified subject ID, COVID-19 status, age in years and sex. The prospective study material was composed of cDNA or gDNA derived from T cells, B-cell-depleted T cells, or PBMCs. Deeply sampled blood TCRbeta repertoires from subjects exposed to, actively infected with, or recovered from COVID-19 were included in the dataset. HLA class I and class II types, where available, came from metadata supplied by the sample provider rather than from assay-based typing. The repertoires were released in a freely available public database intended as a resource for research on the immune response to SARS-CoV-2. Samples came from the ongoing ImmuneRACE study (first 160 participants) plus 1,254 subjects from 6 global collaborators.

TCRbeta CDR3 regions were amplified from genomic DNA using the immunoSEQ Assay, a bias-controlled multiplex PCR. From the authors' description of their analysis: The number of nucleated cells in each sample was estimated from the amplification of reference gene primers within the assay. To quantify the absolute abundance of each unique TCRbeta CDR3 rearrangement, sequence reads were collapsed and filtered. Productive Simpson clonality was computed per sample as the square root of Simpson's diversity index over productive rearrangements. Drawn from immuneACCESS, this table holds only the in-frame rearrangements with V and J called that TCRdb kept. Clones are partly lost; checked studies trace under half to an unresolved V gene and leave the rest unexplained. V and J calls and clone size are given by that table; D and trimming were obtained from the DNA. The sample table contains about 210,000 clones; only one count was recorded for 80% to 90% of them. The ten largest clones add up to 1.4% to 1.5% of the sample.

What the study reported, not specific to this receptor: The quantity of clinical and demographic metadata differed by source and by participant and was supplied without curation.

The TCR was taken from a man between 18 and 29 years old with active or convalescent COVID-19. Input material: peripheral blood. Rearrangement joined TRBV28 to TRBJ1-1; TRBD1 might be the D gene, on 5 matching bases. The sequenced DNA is TGTGCCAGCAGTTTAGTGGCAGGGTACCAAGGAGCTTTCTTT. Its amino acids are CASSLVAGYQGAFF.